Following are 6 T cell receptor beta chains from one sample sequenced in a study of OX40 agonist ivuxolimab in advanced cancers. Assay used: immunoSEQ multiplex PCR; TCRdb lists only in-frame clones, some missing. The sample consists of about 77,000 clones, 80% to 90% of them appearing once. The material was CD4+ or CD8+ T cells sorted from blood, obtained in a trial of the OX40 agonist ivuxolimab. The receptors stem from an adult with an advanced solid tumor such as melanoma, head and neck, liver or kidney cancer.

The chain combines TRBV10-3 with TRBJ1-1; D is possibly TRBD1 (5 bases). Trimming cost V 0 bases and J 0 bases, with 8 bases left between them. The CDR3 totals 15 residues. Germline V gene data show CDR1 as ENHRY and CDR2 as SYGVKD. The CDR3: CAISESGAMNTEAFF. In nucleotides, the CDR3 is TGTGCCATCAGTGAGTCCGGGGCGATGAACACTGAAGCTTTCTTT.

J is TRBJ1-1 and V is TRBV29-1, with D maybe TRBD1 (5 bases). CDR1 is SQVTM and CDR2 is ANQGSEA in the germline V gene. The CDR3 is made up of 13 amino acids. Trimming shortened V by 4 bases and J by 3 bases, and 12 bases separated the two germline ends. The CDR3 sequence is CSVAGKVDTEAFF. CDR3 in DNA: TGCAGCGTTGCAGGGAAGGTGGACACTGAAGCTTTCTTT. The complete variable domain, with remaining parts taken from reference TRBV29-1 and TRBJ1-1, reads SAVISQKPSRDICQRGTSLTIQCQVDSQVTMMFWYRQQPGQSLTLIATANQGSEATYESGFVIDKFPISRPNLTFSTLTVSNMSPEDSSIYLCSVAGKVDTEAFFGQGTRLTVV.

The chain employs TRBV28 and TRBJ2-5; 7 positions match TRBD2. Unmatched junction bases numbered 3, after V lost 6 bases and J lost 2 bases. The CDR3 consists of 13 residues. The germline gives CDR1 MDHEN, CDR2 SYDVKM. The CDR3 is CASSISGQETQYF. CDR3 nucleotides: TGTGCCAGCAGCATTAGCGGGCAAGAGACCCAGTACTTC.

This chain uses TRBV5-6 with TRBJ1-6, with no clear D. Trimming removed 1 base from V and 7 bases from J, with 9 bases in between. The CDR3 is 14 residues long. Per germline, CDR1 SGHDT and CDR2 YYEEEE. The CDR3: CASSLSDLNSPLHF. The DNA for the CDR3 is TGTGCCAGCAGCTTGTCAGATCTCAATTCACCCCTCCACTTT.

V is TRBV10-3 and J is TRBJ2-5; the D gene could be TRBD1 or TRBD2 (5 bases each). The CDR3 is made up of 13 amino acids. In germline, CDR1 is ENHRY, CDR2 SYGVKD. V lost 5 bases and J lost 2, with 9 bases in between. CDR3 region: CAISSGAQETQYF. CDR3 nucleotides: TGTGCCATCAGTTCCGGGGCACAAGAGACCCAGTACTTC.

The chain uses TRBV6-1 and TRBJ1-1, with D unclear. CDR1 is MNHNS and CDR2 is SASEGT in the germline V gene. This CDR3 comprises 11 residues. The V end was cut by 7 bases, the J end by 1 base, with 4 bases between. CDR3 in amino acids: CASKGNTEAFF. In nucleotides, the CDR3 is TGTGCCAGCAAAGGGAACACTGAAGCTTTCTTT.